A single sample gave rise to the 28 T cell receptor beta chains below, sequenced in a study of T cells expressing NK-cell markers (dated by TCRdb to 2020 to 2021). Library generation was performed with 5' RACE. The sequencer was an Illumina HiSeq 2000. TCRdb reprocessed the reads, and each CDR3 protein sequence is entered once, without DNA. For this sample, the table gives fewer than 400,000 distinct CDR3 sequences. About 5.2% of the sample is held by the ten biggest clonotypes. Sequenced material: blood T cells: a sorted CD56 or NKG2C T cell subset, CD4+ or CD8+ T cells, or bulk PBMC T cells (not recorded which). These receptors were taken from a man aged 18-69 years in good health.

The rearrangement links TRBV9 to TRBJ2-3; the TRBD1 assignment by TCRdb is unverifiable without DNA. The CDR3 spans 15 residues. In germline, CDR1 is SGDLS, CDR2 YYNGEE. The CDR3 sequence is CASSVEETGFYTQYF.

The chain has TRBV21-1 and TRBJ2-3. TRBV21-1 is assigned pseudogene status. The CDR3 covers 13 residues. The CDR3 loop reads CASFTKNTDTQYF.

The chain recombines TRBV11-1 with TRBJ2-6; the TCRdb D gene call, TRBD1, has no DNA to confirm it. CDR1 is SGHAT, CDR2 FQDESV, per germline (reference sequence). The CDR3 loop spans 18 amino acids. The CDR3 region is CASSLGGSIASGANVLTF.

The rearrangement links TRBV20-1 to TRBJ1-3; TCRdb proposes TRBD1, but this gene call is untestable without DNA. The germline gives CDR1 DFQATT, CDR2 SNEGSKA (reference sequence). CDR3 length equals 13 residues. The CDR3 sequence is CSAADRAGNTIYF.

V is TRBV7-8 and J is TRBJ1-1; TCRdb names TRBD1, which stays unverified in the absence of DNA. This CDR3 is 15 amino acids long. The germline V gene encodes CDR1 SGHVS and CDR2 FQNEAQ. This CDR3 reads CASSIRDRGTTEAFF.

V is TRBV5-1 and J is TRBJ2-1; there is no DNA to check the TCRdb D call of TRBD1. Germline V lookup: CDR1 SGHRS, CDR2 YFSETQ. The CDR3 spans 16 residues. CDR3 loop: CASSFSTGSIYNEQFF.

This sequence joins TRBV6-5 and TRBJ2-7; TCRdb's D call of TRBD1 is untestable without DNA. The CDR3 contains 15 residues. Germline V gene data show CDR1 as MNHEY and CDR2 as SVGAGI. CDR3 loop: CASTYSPGQKAEQYF.

This chain uses TRBV6-1 with TRBJ2-3; TCRdb's assignment of TRBD2 cannot be checked, as there is no DNA. Germline V gene sequence: CDR1 MNHNS, CDR2 SASEGT. The CDR3 sequence is 16 residues long. The CDR3 reads CASSARTSGGPGAQYF.

This CDR3 reads CASRKEGTIGYTF. The J gene is TRBJ1-2, the V gene TRBV5-1. The CDR3 is 13 residues long. Germline loops: CDR1 SGHRS, CDR2 YFSETQ.

J is TRBJ1-2 and V is TRBV3-1; the TCRdb call, TRBD1, lacks DNA for checking. Germline V gene sequence: CDR1 LGHDT, CDR2 YNNKEL (reference sequence). The CDR3 totals 14 residues. The CDR3 loop reads CASNLGTQGYGYTF. Full variable domain (missing parts from reference TRBV3-1 and TRBJ1-2): DTAVSQTPKYLVTQMGNDKSIKCEQNLGHDTMYWYKQDSKKFLKIMFSYNNKELIINETVPNRFSPKSPDKAHLNLHINSLELGDSAVYFCASNLGTQGYGYTFGSGTRLTVV.

This chain links TRBV28 with TRBJ1-1; as DNA is missing, the TRBD1 call by TCRdb cannot be tested. Germline V gene data show CDR1 as MDHEN and CDR2 as SYDVKM. The CDR3 totals 14 residues. CDR3 protein: CASIGGNRNTEAFF. The full variable domain, its missing parts supplied by reference TRBV28 and TRBJ1-1, is DVKVTQSSRYLVKRTGEKVFLECVQDMDHENMFWYRQDPGLGLRLIYFSYDVKMKEKGDIPEGYSVSREKKERFSLILESASTNQTSMYLCASIGGNRNTEAFFGQGTRLTVV.

V usage is TRBV25-1 and J usage is TRBJ1-4; TCRdb's D call of TRBD1 is untestable without DNA. The CDR3 totals 13 residues. Per germline, CDR1 MGHDK and CDR2 SYGVNS. The CDR3 loop is CASSEYKPGKVFF.

The rearrangement uses TRBV10-3 and TRBJ2-7; TCRdb names TRBD1, which stays unverified in the absence of DNA. The germline CDR1 and CDR2 sequences are ENHRY and SYGVKD. The CDR3 contains 14 residues. The CDR3: CASSRGGQSYEQYF.

The chain carries TRBV6-5 and TRBJ2-7; TCRdb returns TRBD2, unconfirmable since there is no DNA. The CDR3 contains 14 residues. Germline V CDR1 and CDR2: MNHEY, SVGAGI. CDR3 sequence: CASSYDQGLRGQYF.

V gene TRBV5-1 combines with J gene TRBJ2-7; TCRdb outputs TRBD2, but without DNA this stays unchecked. The CDR3 loop spans 18 amino acids. CDR1 SGHRS and CDR2 YFSETQ come from the germline V gene. This CDR3 reads CASSLVASGGASPYEQYF. The full variable domain, its missing parts supplied by reference TRBV5-1 and TRBJ2-7, is KAGVTQTPRYLIKTRGQQVTLSCSPISGHRSVSWYQQTPGQGLQFLFEYFSETQRNKGNFPGRFSGRQFSNSRSEMNVSTLELGDSALYLCASSLVASGGASPYEQYFGPGTRLTVT.

This chain uses TRBV5-1 with TRBJ2-5; no DNA is available, so the TRBD1 call from TCRdb remains unchecked. Germline CDR1 reads SGHRS; CDR2 reads YFSETQ. The CDR3 loop spans 17 amino acids. The CDR3 reads CASSPDRVKDFLETQYF.

The CDR3 protein is CSVAGRPPRTDTQYF. The chain joins TRBV29-1 to TRBJ2-3; the D call from TCRdb, TRBD1, cannot be confirmed without DNA. This CDR3 spans 15 amino acids. The V gene's germline CDR1 is SQVTM and CDR2 ANQGSEA.

The chain carries TRBV5-1 and TRBJ1-1; as DNA is missing, the TRBD1 call by TCRdb cannot be tested. CDR3 size: 16 residues. Germline CDR1 reads SGHRS; CDR2 reads YFSETQ. The CDR3 reads CASSLWETGQGTEAFF. The complete variable domain, with remaining parts taken from reference TRBV5-1 and TRBJ1-1, reads KAGVTQTPRYLIKTRGQQVTLSCSPISGHRSVSWYQQTPGQGLQFLFEYFSETQRNKGNFPGRFSGRQFSNSRSEMNVSTLELGDSALYLCASSLWETGQGTEAFFGQGTRLTVV.

V and J are TRBV6-5 and TRBJ1-4; TCRdb indicates TRBD1, and absent DNA this call remains unverified. There are 13 residues in the CDR3. CDR1 MNHEY and CDR2 SVGAGI come from the germline V gene. The CDR3: CASSYNRGEKLFF.

This sequence joins TRBV3-1 and TRBJ2-7; the D gene TCRdb calls, TRBD1, cannot be checked with no DNA. The germline V gene encodes CDR1 LGHDT and CDR2 YNNKEL (reference sequence). The CDR3 has 16 residues. The CDR3 loop is CASSQALPGGRYEQYF.

This rearrangement joins TRBV5-6 to TRBJ2-5; no DNA is available, so the TRBD1 call from TCRdb remains unchecked. Germline CDR1 is SGHDT and CDR2 is YYEEEE. The CDR3 consists of 13 residues. This CDR3 reads CASRGRGHETQYF.

J is TRBJ2-2 and V is TRBV18; the D gene TCRdb calls, TRBD1, cannot be checked with no DNA. Germline V gene lookup returns CDR1 KGHSH and CDR2 LQKENI. The CDR3 spans 17 residues. CDR3 loop: CASSPQPPGQGSGELFF. Full variable domain (remainder filled in from reference TRBV18 and TRBJ2-2): NAGVMQNPRHLVRRRGQEARLRCSPMKGHSHVYWYRQLPEEGLKFMVYLQKENIIDESGMPKERFSAEFPKEGPSILRIQQVVRGDSAAYFCASSPQPPGQGSGELFFGEGSRLTVL.

The chain combines TRBV20-1 with TRBJ2-5; TCRdb outputs TRBD1, but without DNA this stays unchecked. The CDR3 has 16 amino acids. The V gene's germline CDR1 is DFQATT and CDR2 SNEGSKA (reference sequence). The chain's CDR3 is CSARGGGPLGLETQYF.

The chain is built from TRBV7-6 and TRBJ2-3; TCRdb gives TRBD1 as the D gene, but with no DNA this cannot be confirmed. CDR3 length equals 14 residues. Germline values: CDR1 SGHVS, CDR2 FNYEAQ. The CDR3 is CASSGGGLTDTQYF.

This chain connects TRBV19 to TRBJ2-7; TCRdb names TRBD1, which stays unverified in the absence of DNA. CDR3 length: 12 residues. Germline V gene sequence: CDR1 LNHDA, CDR2 SQIVND (reference sequence). The CDR3 reads CASKGPASEQYF.

This chain connects TRBV6-5 to TRBJ2-3; checking the TCRdb D call of TRBD1 is not possible without DNA. The CDR3 sequence is 15 residues long. Per the germline V gene, CDR1 is MNHEY and CDR2 is SVGAGI. This CDR3 reads CASSLQGRKADTQYF.

The chain couples TRBV24-1 to TRBJ2-1; the TCRdb D gene call, TRBD1, has no DNA to confirm it. The CDR3 has 14 amino acids. CDR1 is KGHDR, CDR2 SFDVKD, per germline. The CDR3 loop reads CATSDPQTGNEQFF.

The chain recombines TRBV12-3 or TRBV12-4 with TRBJ2-2; TCRdb returns TRBD2, unconfirmable since there is no DNA. The CDR3 totals 14 residues. The CDR3: CASSIRWGAGELFF.